A single sample is the source of the 25 T cell receptor beta chains below, sequenced in a study of Ad26.COV2.S vaccination and SARS-CoV-2 variants. Sample treatment: about 20 received Ad26.COV2.S at low or high dose, single or two shots; several received placebo; per-sample allocation not given. Specimen acquisition occurred on day 63 following the initial vaccine or placebo injection. The assay was immunoSEQ multiplex PCR, and TCRdb's table has in-frame clones only and misses some. The sample holds about 440,000 clones, around 90% seen once. Material: peripheral blood, obtained in a trial of Ad26.COV2.S vaccine versus placebo. The receptors come from a person between 18 and 59 years old who received the Ad26.COV2.S COVID-19 vaccine or a placebo.

V and J are TRBV19 and TRBJ1-2; D may be TRBD1 (5 bases). Germline V lookup: CDR1 LNHDA, CDR2 SQIVND (reference sequence). The CDR3 covers 13 residues. The ends were cut back, 5 bases at V and 2 bases at J, with 9 bases in the middle. CDR3 sequence reads: CASSGGNNYGYTF. CDR3 coding DNA: TGTGCCAGTAGTGGGGGAAACAACTATGGCTACACCTTC.

The gene calls are TRBV10-3 and TRBJ1-5, with 9 bases that match TRBD1. Germline assignment: CDR1 ENHRY and CDR2 SYGVKD. CDR3 length equals 14 residues. The J segment lost 4 bases and the V segment lost 7 bases, leaving 5 bases of the junction unmatched. This chain's CDR3 is CAITRTGDNQPQHF. Written as DNA, the CDR3 is TGTGCCATCACTCGGACAGGGGATAATCAGCCCCAGCATTTT.

The chain carries TRBV28 and TRBJ2-7, with D hard to call. Germline V gene sequence: CDR1 MDHEN, CDR2 SYDVKM. Trimming pared 10 bases from V and 2 bases from J, leaving 18 bases between. This CDR3 is 14 amino acids long. CDR3 nucleotides: TGTGCCACCGAGACATCGAGTTTTACCTACGAGCAGTACTTC. This encodes CATETSSFTYEQYF.

This chain links TRBV4-2 with TRBJ1-4; the D is unclear. Between the trimmed V and J ends, which lost 5 bases and 7 bases, there was a span of 17 bases. Germline V lookup: CDR1 LGHNA, CDR2 YNFKEQ. The CDR3 is 15 amino acids. The CDR3 protein is CASSSPLWSVEKLFF. CDR3 nucleotides: TGTGCCAGCAGCTCCCCTCTATGGTCGGTTGAAAAACTGTTTTTT.

V gene TRBV7-9 combines with J gene TRBJ2-7; 7 nucleotides line up with TRBD2. After removal of 5 bases from V and 5 bases from J, the junction contained 6 bases not matched to a gene. There are 13 residues in the CDR3. Germline V gives CDR1 SEHNR, CDR2 FQNEAQ (reference sequence). CDR3 loop: CASSVARGDEQYF. The CDR3 DNA reads as TGTGCCAGCAGCGTGGCTCGGGGGGACGAGCAGTACTTC.

The V gene is TRBV14, the J gene TRBJ1-1; no firm D call. Trimming shortened V by 1 base and J by 6 bases, and 9 bases separated the two germline ends. Per the germline V gene, CDR1 is SGHDN and CDR2 is FVKESK. The CDR3 length is 13 residues. DNA for the CDR3: TGTGCCAGCAGCCAAGCGGTGGTATCTGAAGCTTTCTTT. Translating gives CASSQAVVSEAFF.

The rearrangement uses TRBV6-1 and TRBJ2-2; TRBD1 agrees at 8 bases. This CDR3 has 18 amino acids. CDR1 and CDR2 from the germline V gene are MNHNS and SASEGT. Trimming took 3 bases from V and 0 from J; bases not matched to a gene: 9. Here the CDR3 reads CASSETTGTGANTGELFF. CDR3 coding DNA: TGTGCCAGCAGTGAGACGACCGGGACAGGAGCGAACACCGGGGAGCTGTTTTTT.

The chain recombines TRBV5-1 with TRBJ2-1; 14 nucleotides align to TRBD2. V trimming: 4 bases; J trimming: 1 base; junction bases outside the gene matches: 1. The CDR3 contains 16 residues. Germline values: CDR1 SGHRS, CDR2 YFSETQ. CDR3 in DNA: TGCGCCAGCAGCGGGACTAGCGGGAGTTCCTACAATGAGCAGTTCTTC. The encoded protein is CASSGTSGSSYNEQFF.

The V gene is TRBV4-3, the J gene TRBJ2-3, with 7 bases matching TRBD2. The CDR3 totals 15 residues. Trimming cost V 0 bases and J 8 bases; bases outside gene matches: 8. Germline-derived CDR1 and CDR2 are LGHNA and YSLEER. The CDR3 spells CASSQEGLRLGTQYF. CDR3 sequence (DNA): TGCGCCAGCAGCCAAGAGGGACTAAGGCTGGGTACGCAGTATTTT.

The sample holds a few counts of this clone. This sample also contains other DNA sequences that code for the same CDR3. The chain combines TRBV28 with TRBJ2-7; a possible D gene is TRBD2 (5 bases). V was clipped by 2 bases and J by 0 bases, with 11 bases between them. The germline gives CDR1 MDHEN, CDR2 SYDVKM. The CDR3 has 15 amino acids. The CDR3 DNA reads as TGTGCCAGCAGTTTAGGAGGACTGAGCTCCTACGAGCAGTACTTC. Translated, it gives CASSLGGLSSYEQYF.

V and J are TRBV3-1 (or the pseudogene TRBV3-2) and TRBJ2-1; 9 bases map to TRBD2. The CDR3 covers 14 residues. The V gene end was trimmed by 7 bases and the J gene end by 5 bases; junction bases not matched to a gene: 6. Germline V CDR1 and CDR2: LGHDT, YNNKEL (reference sequence). In DNA form, the CDR3 reads TGTGCCAGCACCCGAGGCGGGGGGGACAATGAGCAGTTCTTC. Amino acid sequence: CASTRGGGDNEQFF.

The chain uses TRBV28 and TRBJ1-2; 12 bases match TRBD1. In germline, CDR1 is MDHEN, CDR2 SYDVKM. The CDR3 loop spans 17 amino acids. V trimming: 4 bases; J trimming: 7 bases; junction bases outside the gene matches: 13. The CDR3: CASSSIPGQGAIRGYTF. The CDR3 DNA reads TGTGCCAGCAGTTCCATCCCGGGACAGGGGGCGATACGTGGCTACACCTTC.

The chain uses TRBV28 and TRBJ1-2, with D possibly being TRBD1 (6 bases). This CDR3 is built from 12 residues. V lost 3 bases, J lost 8 bases, and 10 bases lay in between. Germline V lookup: CDR1 MDHEN, CDR2 SYDVKM. The CDR3 DNA is TGTGCCAGCAGTTTTCGGGGGCGAGGCTACACCTTC. It codes for CASSFRGRGYTF.

This chain links TRBV28 with TRBJ1-2, with 12 bases fitting TRBD1. The CDR3 runs to 15 residues. CDR1 and CDR2 from the germline V gene are MDHEN and SYDVKM. The J segment lost 5 bases and the V segment lost 7 bases, leaving 8 bases of the junction unmatched. The CDR3, as DNA: TGTGCCAGCACCGTGGGACAGGGGGCCTTTTATGGCTACACCTTC. This sequence encodes CASTVGQGAFYGYTF.

The chain employs TRBV9 and TRBJ2-7, with 11 bases matching TRBD2. There are 15 residues in the CDR3. V lost 1 base, J lost 4 bases, and 4 bases stayed unmatched. Germline V gives CDR1 SGDLS, CDR2 YYNGEE. CDR3 residues: CASSVSSGRKYEQYF. The CDR3 DNA follows: TGTGCCAGCAGCGTATCTAGCGGGAGGAAGTACGAGCAGTACTTC.

V usage is TRBV18 and J usage is TRBJ2-7; D gene ambiguous. The V gene lost 1 base and the J gene lost 3 bases, with 7 bases spanning the gap. This CDR3 region has 13 residues. Germline CDR1 KGHSH, CDR2 LQKENI. The CDR3 DNA reads TGTGCCAGCTCACCACTAGTATTCTACGAGCAGTACTTC. It translates to CASSPLVFYEQYF.

This clone occurred a few times. The chain is built from TRBV5-1 and TRBJ1-2; 10 positions agree with TRBD1. Trimming took 1 base from V and 8 from J; bases not matched to a gene: 11. The germline gives CDR1 SGHRS, CDR2 YFSETQ. The CDR3 sequence is 16 residues long. The CDR3, as DNA: TGCGCCAGCAGCTTGAGGTCGACAGGGGGCGCAGAAGGCTACACCTTC. This gives the protein CASSLRSTGGAEGYTF.

CDR3 bases: TGTGCCAGCACCCTAGGACAGTGGGAAGCTTTCTTT. This encodes CASTLGQWEAFF. V gene TRBV6-5 combines with J gene TRBJ1-1; TRBD1 might be the D (6 bases). Germline lookup yields CDR1 MNHEY and CDR2 SVGAGI. V shed 7 bases and J shed 8 bases, with 14 bases lying between them. The CDR3 is 12 residues long.

The gene calls are TRBV10-3 and TRBJ2-3; 9 bases map to TRBD1. The V gene end was trimmed by 5 bases and the J gene end by 7 bases; junction bases not matched to a gene: 10. The germline CDR1 and CDR2 sequences are ENHRY and SYGVKD. The CDR3 spans 15 residues. The CDR3 loop reads CAISPQGATSHTQYF. The CDR3 bases are TGTGCCATCAGTCCACAGGGGGCTACTTCCCATACGCAGTATTTT.

As regards this clone: Distinct nucleotide sequences in the sample also encode this CDR3. This chain uses TRBV6-5 with TRBJ2-1; tentatively, D is TRBD1 or TRBD2 (5 bases each). The CDR3 is made up of 13 amino acids. Trimming took 2 bases from V and 10 from J, leaving 12 bases between them. Germline CDR1 MNHEY, CDR2 SVGAGI. In nucleotides, the CDR3 is TGTGCCAGCAGTTACGGCCGGGGCGGCGAGCAGTTCTTC. Protein product: CASSYGRGGEQFF.

The chain uses TRBV6-2 or TRBV6-3 and TRBJ2-7, with a tentative D call TRBD1 (6 bases). In germline, CDR1 is MNHEY, CDR2 SVGEGT. The CDR3 covers 16 residues. V was trimmed by 5 bases and J by 5 bases, leaving 22 bases between them. The CDR3 bases are TGTGCCAGCAGTACCCATCAGGGGCCCTCCCGCGACGAGCAGTACTTC. Its protein is CASSTHQGPSRDEQYF.

The rearrangement uses TRBV4-2 and TRBJ2-1; tentatively, D is TRBD2 (6 bases). The V and J ends lost 10 bases and 8 bases respectively, with 15 bases between them. CDR1 LGHNA and CDR2 YNFKEQ come from the germline V gene. The CDR3 sequence is 12 residues long. The CDR3 protein is CATGRGGDEQFF. The CDR3 nucleotides are TGTGCCACCGGGCGGGGTGGGGATGAGCAGTTCTTC.

This CDR3 reads CASSYTTGTGLADQPQHF. CDR3 nucleotide sequence: TGTGCCAGCAGTTACACAACCGGGACAGGACTAGCGGATCAGCCCCAGCATTTT. The J gene is TRBJ1-5, the V gene TRBV6-2 or TRBV6-3, with 8 bases lining up with TRBD1. V lost 2 bases, J lost 5 bases, and 14 bases stayed unmatched. Per germline, CDR1 MNHEY and CDR2 SVGEGT. The CDR3 totals 18 residues.

The chain links TRBV6-2 or TRBV6-3 to TRBJ1-6; 9 bases align to TRBD1. Germline-derived CDR1 and CDR2 are MNHEY and SVGEGT. The V segment lost 5 bases and the J segment 5 bases; nucleotides outside the gene matches: 7. The CDR3 length is 16 residues. As DNA, the CDR3 is TGTGCCAGCAGTAGCTCCGGGACAGGGAATAATTCACCCCTCCACTTT. Translation gives CASSSSGTGNNSPLHF.

The V and J genes are TRBV5-1 and TRBJ1-6, with D uncertain. The CDR3 has 14 residues. From germline, CDR1 is SGHRS and CDR2 YFSETQ. V lost 0 bases, J lost 8 bases, and 9 bases lay in between. The CDR3 DNA reads TGCGCCAGCAGCTTGGGTGATAACTATTCACCCCTCCACTTT. Its translation: CASSLGDNYSPLHF.